Sequencing of this T cell receptor beta chain was carried out in a study of cytomegalovirus exposure and HLA in healthy donors. CDR1 is SEHNR, CDR2 FQNEAQ, per germline (reference sequence). The CDR3 is 15 residues long. A multiplex PCR was run with 60 Vbeta primers and 13 Jbeta primers. In the original workflow: Later work found 80 million or so unique TCR beta chains, with 10 million to 14 million shared. TCRdb's table, derived via immunoSEQ multiplex PCR, lists solely in-frame clones and lacks some. The V and J calls and clone size come from that table; D and trimming were worked out from the DNA. This sample has approximately 110,000 clones, with almost 70% found just once. This clone was detected only a few times. Its specificity is unknown. At one of its ends the junction is not consistent with the germline gene, which may arise from a read error. Study conclusions and caveats: The CMV antigen specificity of a few CMV-associated chains was confirmed through in vitro analysis. A later analysis reportedly identified an Asian-associated ancestry cluster as carrying fewer N-insertions than the roughly 700-donor mean. Analyses of presence/absence relied on an assumption of roughly uniform sequencing depth across donors.

The source of this sequence is a man aged 25 to 45 in good health and CMV-seronegative. The specimen was PBMCs. The gene calls are TRBV7-9 and TRBJ1-2; 8 bases fit TRBD1. CDR3 amino acids: CSSSPDRVYTYGYTF. CDR3 DNA: TGTTCCAGCAGCCCGGACAGGGTCTACACCTATGGCTACACCTTC.